This T cell receptor (beta chain) was observed in a study of T cells in Graves' hyperthyroidism and ophthalmopathy. Overall study results and limits: Most thyroid clonotypes expanded above 0.001 were also detected in blood. Ophthalmopathy prediction by the model preceded onset by a median roughly 6 months.

Amplification targeted TCR beta CDR3 regions from RNA transcripts. TCR CDR3 regions were first amplified by RT-PCR with HTBI primers. TCRdb called the multiplex PCR reads again in MiXCR, with one record for every CDR3 protein. The repertoire holds under 400,000 distinct CDR3 sequences, with approximately 14% as singletons. Hyperthyroidism in the patients, aged 18 to 65, was newly diagnosed and under 2 months in duration. Isolation of PBMCs was performed on approximately 10 ml fresh peripheral blood. This clonotype was seen ten or more times. Antigen unknown. V dropped 1 base and J dropped 7 bases, with 20 bases sitting between them. This CDR3 is built from 16 residues. Germline lookup yields CDR1 GTSNPN and CDR2 SVGIG (reference sequence).

The sample comprised blood. The rearrangement joins TRBV30 to TRBJ1-5; no reliable D call. This TCR was sampled from a woman under 30 with Graves' hyperthyroidism that later progressed to Graves' ophthalmopathy. CDR3 protein: CAWSGRFEGQRQPQHF. CDR3 nucleotide sequence: TGTGCCTGGAGTGGGAGATTCGAAGGCCAGAGACAGCCCCAGCATTTT.